This paragraph covers one T cell receptor (beta chain) sequence. Antigen unknown. Sequenced by immunoSEQ multiplex PCR; TCRdb stores in-frame clones only, minus some. Of about 2 million clones listed, approximately 95% are singletons. The germline V and J ends were trimmed by 4 bases and 1 base, with 12 bases remaining between them. The CDR3 has 15 residues. Germline CDR1 SGHKS, CDR2 YYEKEE (reference sequence). Cells designated naive CD8 were CD45RO-negative and were positively selected for CCR7, with terminally differentiated effector memory CD45RA+ cells excluded. This sample was taken from a study of shared clonotypes between healthy human individuals. Study-wide context: There were three CD4 naive, three CD4 memory, two CD8 naive and one CD8 memory plates per donor.

Study-wide findings and caveats: Represented diversity, genetic and exposure-history alike, was limited by few donors.

This chain connects TRBV5-5 to TRBJ1-5; D perhaps matches TRBD1 (5 bases). Sequenced sample: naive CD8+ T cells sorted from blood. The source is a man aged 18 to 30 in good health. CDR3 coding DNA: TGTGCCAGCAGCCGTTCCCGGGACAGCAATCAGCCCCAGCATTTT. This codes for CASSRSRDSNQPQHF. Together with reference TRBV5-5 and TRBJ1-5, the CDR3 gives the full variable domain: DAGVTQSPTHLIKTRGQQVTLRCSPISGHKSVSWYQQVLGQGPQFIFQYYEKEERGRGNFPDRFSARQFPNYSSELNVNALLLGDSALYLCASSRSRDSNQPQHFGDGTRLSIL.